This T cell receptor beta chain was documented in a study of blood T cells in healthy people across ages. Study at large: About one barcoded beta molecule was captured per two T cells (by template switching).

As to this clonotype: The antigen remains undetermined.

Study-wide findings and caveats: In these data, TCR beta diversity tracked strongly with naive T cell percentage.

Next came a second PCR, run for about 6 to 12 cycles, which used a sample-barcoded 5' primer along with a J-beta primer mix. CDR3-containing paired-end reads numbering at least 2.5 million came from each sample. TCRdb processed the 5' RACE reads anew with MiXCR; each CDR3 protein has one entry. The repertoire holds about 1.8 million distinct CDR3 sequences, with less than 50% as singletons. In germline, CDR1 is MDHEN, CDR2 SYDVKM. The V gene lost 4 bases and the J gene lost 7 bases, with 8 bases spanning the gap. This CDR3 comprises 13 residues. The TCR comes from a woman between 40 and 55 years old in good health. The chain recombines TRBV28 with TRBJ1-6; D unresolved. Input material: blood. The CDR3 nucleotides read TGTGCCAGCAGTTCCATTGGGAATTCACCCCTCCACTTT. This sequence encodes CASSSIGNSPLHF.